The clone carrying this T cell receptor beta chain has just one count. This sample is drawn from a study of sequential checkpoint blockade in melanoma. Overall study: Each arm's sequence ended with maintenance nivolumab.

The method was immunoSEQ multiplex PCR; TCRdb's version includes in-frame clones alone and lacks a portion of them. Among 5,500 to 6,500 clones, about 90% were seen once, and the ten largest hold approximately 10%. As to treatment: randomized to nivolumab then ipilimumab (arm A) or the reverse (arm B). The clonotype originates from a human donor with melanoma. The sequenced sample was CD8+ T cells sorted from blood (inferred from file names), obtained from a patient given nivolumab and ipilimumab in sequence.

CDR3 amino acids: CASSWAGSTNYGYTF. DNA for the CDR3: TGTGCCAGCAGTTGGGCAGGAAGTACTAACTATGGCTACACCTTC. The rearrangement uses TRBV27 and TRBJ1-2; D is unresolved. Trimming took 4 bases from V and 0 from J, leaving 12 bases between them. CDR1 is MNHEY and CDR2 is SMNVEV in the germline V gene (reference sequence). The CDR3 contains 15 residues.